This T cell receptor beta chain came from a study of somatic mutations in cytotoxic T cells in rheumatoid arthritis. At the level of the study: The researchers flow-sorted some T-cell populations stained with V beta antibodies and got nearly 100% purity, and these included V beta1+ cells sequenced for TCRB.

The CDR3 loop spans 14 amino acids. Trimming removed 6 bases from V and 2 bases from J; junction bases left unmatched: 6. Per germline, CDR1 LNHDA and CDR2 SQIVND (reference sequence). Original processing methods: Published virus-specific TCRB sequences were rarely matched by patient CD8+ clones larger than 1%. The table came from immunoSEQ multiplex PCR; TCRdb's copy has only in-frame clones and leaves some out. V and J calls and clone size come straight from that table; D and trimming were deduced from the DNA. The sample contains about 16,000 clones, roughly 80% of which appear only once. This clone was detected a few times.

What was sequenced was CD8+ T cells sorted from blood. J is TRBJ2-7 and V is TRBV19, with 8 bases matching TRBD1. The clonotype originates from an adult with rheumatoid arthritis. The CDR3 here is CASSAGQVPYEQYF. The CDR3 nucleotides read TGTGCCAGTAGCGCGGGACAGGTACCCTACGAGCAGTACTTC.